Below, 20 T cell receptor beta chains from the same sample are listed, as sequenced in a study of T cells expressing NK-cell markers. For each CDR3 protein, TCRdb gives one entry from its re-call of the 5' RACE reads, without DNA. This sample's clone table lists approximately 440,000 distinct CDR3 sequences. The sequenced material came from blood T cells: a sorted CD56 or NKG2C T cell subset, CD4+ or CD8+ T cells, or bulk PBMC T cells (not recorded which). These receptors were obtained from a woman between 50 and 59 years old in good health.

J is TRBJ1-1 and V is TRBV11-2; TCRdb gives TRBD1 as the D gene, but with no DNA this cannot be confirmed. The CDR3 covers 15 residues. CDR1 is SGHAT, CDR2 FQNNGV, per germline. CDR3 protein: CASSFQGQGNTEAFF.

The V gene is TRBV5-1, the J gene TRBJ2-7. In germline, CDR1 is SGHRS, CDR2 YFSETQ. CDR3 length: 12 amino acids. The CDR3 sequence: CASRDRGREQYF.

The chain is built from TRBV5-6 and TRBJ2-7. CDR3 length: 14 residues. Germline CDR1 is SGHDT and CDR2 is YYEEEE. The CDR3: CASSVFQASYEQYF.

V usage is TRBV10-3 and J usage is TRBJ2-2; as DNA is missing, the TRBD1 call by TCRdb cannot be tested. Germline CDR1 ENHRY, CDR2 SYGVKD. The CDR3 has 15 residues. CDR3: CAISDWPGATGELFF.

The chain joins TRBV12-3 or TRBV12-4 to TRBJ2-7; TCRdb returns TRBD1, unconfirmable since there is no DNA. The CDR3 extends over 15 amino acids. CDR3 amino acids: CASSPMGSPSTEQYF.

The CDR3 reads CASSFVRAFTDTQYF. This chain joins TRBV11-1 and TRBJ2-3; TCRdb returns TRBD1, unconfirmable since there is no DNA. The V gene's germline CDR1 is SGHAT and CDR2 FQDESV (reference sequence). The CDR3 totals 15 residues. Full variable domain (outside the CDR3, taken from reference TRBV11-1 and TRBJ2-3): EAEVAQSPRYKITEKSQAVAFWCDPISGHATLYWYRQILGQGPELLVQFQDESVVDDSQLPKDRFSAERLKGVDSTLKIQPAELGDSAMYLCASSFVRAFTDTQYFGPGTRLTVL.

The chain uses TRBV5-1 and TRBJ2-7; TCRdb selects TRBD2, and the lack of DNA leaves this call unchecked. The length of the CDR3 is 13 residues. Germline lookup yields CDR1 SGHRS and CDR2 YFSETQ. The CDR3: CASSFEGLLEQYF.

The chain uses TRBV6-5 and TRBJ2-1; TCRdb proposes TRBD2, but this gene call is untestable without DNA. This CDR3 comprises 13 residues. Germline CDR1 and CDR2: MNHEY and SVGAGI. This CDR3 reads CASNRLEGNEQFF.

V is TRBV29-1 and J is TRBJ2-3. Germline V gene data show CDR1 as SQVTM and CDR2 as ANQGSEA. The CDR3 contains 11 residues. The CDR3 reads CSVSNTDTQYF.

The rearrangement links TRBV18 to TRBJ1-6. The CDR3 extends over 13 amino acids. Germline-derived CDR1 and CDR2 are KGHSH and LQKENI. CDR3 in amino acids: CASSGQENSPLHF.

This CDR3 is CASSLITGKTYEQYF. This chain connects TRBV11-2 to TRBJ2-7; TCRdb's D gene call, TRBD1, goes unchecked for lack of DNA. Germline CDR1 SGHAT, CDR2 FQNNGV. This CDR3 is built from 15 residues.

V gene TRBV5-1 combines with J gene TRBJ1-5; TCRdb selects TRBD1, and the lack of DNA leaves this call unchecked. Looked up from germline, CDR1 is SGHRS and CDR2 is YFSETQ. This CDR3 has 15 amino acids. CDR3 in amino acids: CASSFGTGVNQPQHF.

CDR3 sequence reads: CASSYPGVEAFF. The rearrangement joins TRBV6-2 or TRBV6-3 to TRBJ1-1. The germline CDR1 and CDR2 sequences are MNHEY and SVGEGT. The CDR3 totals 12 residues.

The chain recombines TRBV5-1 with TRBJ1-4; lacking DNA, the TRBD1 call made by TCRdb goes unchecked. Germline lookup yields CDR1 SGHRS and CDR2 YFSETQ. This CDR3 is 16 amino acids long. The chain's CDR3 is CASSGGGPATNEKLFF. The full variable domain, in which reference TRBV5-1 and TRBJ1-4 provide the parts outside the CDR3, is KAGVTQTPRYLIKTRGQQVTLSCSPISGHRSVSWYQQTPGQGLQFLFEYFSETQRNKGNFPGRFSGRQFSNSRSEMNVSTLELGDSALYLCASSGGGPATNEKLFFGSGTQLSVL.

The V and J genes are TRBV5-1 and TRBJ2-3; checking the TCRdb D call of TRBD1 is not possible without DNA. This CDR3 is built from 14 residues. Per the germline V gene, CDR1 is SGHRS and CDR2 is YFSETQ. The CDR3 loop is CASSLGAPTDTQYF.

The chain has TRBV6-5 and TRBJ2-5; the TRBD1 assignment by TCRdb is unverifiable without DNA. Germline loops: CDR1 MNHEY, CDR2 SVGAGI. The CDR3 is 15 residues long. The CDR3 protein is CASSYTQGAQETQYF.

This chain links TRBV29-1 with TRBJ1-1. In germline, CDR1 is SQVTM, CDR2 ANQGSEA. This CDR3 comprises 13 residues. The CDR3 loop is CSVEDVIRGEAFF.

The genes are TRBV4-1 and TRBJ2-5; checking the TCRdb D call of TRBD1 is not possible without DNA. The germline V gene has CDR1 MGHRA and CDR2 YSYEKL. This CDR3 comprises 15 residues. This CDR3 is CASSQPGQGTETQYF.

This chain joins TRBV6-5 and TRBJ2-7; as DNA is missing, the TRBD1 call by TCRdb cannot be tested. Germline loops: CDR1 MNHEY, CDR2 SVGAGI. The CDR3 is made up of 15 amino acids. This CDR3 reads CASSLHGQGAYEQYF.

The chain recombines TRBV2 with TRBJ1-6; absent DNA, TCRdb's TRBD1 call cannot be checked. The CDR3 is made up of 15 amino acids. The germline V gene encodes CDR1 SNHLY and CDR2 FYNNEI. CDR3 amino acids: CASSTGTGYNSPLHF.